This T cell receptor beta chain was recovered during a study of identical twins (dated by TCRdb to 2016 to 2017). Some background on the complete study: To test whether fetal clonotypes persist, the study used deep sequencing on TCR alpha and beta repertoires from monozygotic twins, unrelated adults of various ages, and cord blood. To rule out contamination, replicate twin experiments were performed at different times with different library preparation protocols. What the authors observed across the whole study: In beta out-of-frame sequences, excess twin sharing was weaker, because having fewer shared sequences lowered the signal-to-noise ratio. Fewer insertions were carried by abundant cord blood beta clonotypes, a similar but weaker trend appeared in young adult naive repertoires, and no such trend appeared in memory repertoires. Invariant T cells such as MAIT and iNKT could partly confound zero-insertion analyses, though diverse VJ usage argued against this for most clonotypes. Compared with coincidental sharing between unrelated individuals, an excess of low generation-probability sequences was observed among out-of-frame TCR alpha sequences shared between twins. Because the same donors could not be followed over many years, the conclusions depended on cross-sectional statistical analysis. Recombination models systematically underestimated out-of-frame TCR alpha sharing in monozygotic twins but agreed with sharing between unrelated individuals.

This clonotype was seen a few times. Which antigen it targets is not known. No qualities accompany the bases; no much larger clone lies one base away. CDR1 LGHNA and CDR2 YNFKEQ were looked up in the germline V gene. The CDR3 has 20 amino acids, counting the end cysteine and phenylalanine. Only the CDR3 portion is preserved as DNA: 60 bases, with reading frame beginning at the first base. V loses 4 bases at its end and J loses 1 base; junction bases beyond the gene matches: 12. Only healthy Caucasian donors were included. The twin cohort consisted of three pairs of female monozygotic twins, all aged 18 to 29 years. RNA for TCR libraries was isolated from peripheral blood mononuclear cells. The library relied on 5' RACE. For sequencing, an Illumina HiSeq 2000 was employed. Template switching added a universal primer binding site, and the final cDNA carried a unique molecular identifier that allowed TCR cDNA molecules to be counted accurately. Specific primers in the conserved constant-segment region were used to synthesize first-strand cDNA for the TCR alpha and beta chains. To control for contamination, every cDNA library was double barcoded, receiving both a SMART-Mk sample barcode and Illumina barcodes. TruSeq adapter sequences and Illumina sample barcodes were added in two successive PCR steps. The TCR alpha and beta cDNA libraries were sequenced on the Illumina HiSeq platform using custom primers. Per the source publication's procedure: Unique molecular identifiers were extracted from raw reads with MiGEC, and CDR3 positions were determined with MiXCR. For each individual, recombination models were inferred using an EM algorithm with the repgenHMM and IGoR tools. Shared clonotype analysis was performed with the tcR package in R, normalizing sharing by the product of cloneset sizes. To study raw recombination free of thymic and clonal selection effects, out-of-frame nonproductive sequences were analyzed. The public reads were reprocessed in TCRdb via fastp at Q25 and MiXCR, keeping in-frame beta chains. For every CDR3 protein sequence, its rows merge into one entry that carries the most common genes and DNA. The V and J calls shown here were made by TCRdb, not taken from the authors' results. For this sample the table gives roughly 700,000 distinct CDR3 sequences, of which under 9% were detected only once. 0.98% of the sample is in the top ten clones.

The same specimen was also included in a second study, on yellow fever vaccine responses in identical twins. As the second publication notes: According to the authors, in identical twins the way T cells responded to vaccination appeared partly convergent and partly personalized. In identical twins, the study followed T cell clones that responded to the vaccine with precision.

Here the chain combines TRBV4-2 and TRBJ2-1; 14 bases in the middle match TRBD2. This TCR was sampled from a woman younger than 30 in good health. Sequenced material: PBMCs. Read as DNA, the sequence is TGTGCCAGCAGCCGACTGGGACTAGCGGGAGTGTCCGGATCCTACAATGAGCAGTTCTTC. This codes for CASSRLGLAGVSGSYNEQFF.